This T cell receptor beta chain was sequenced for a study of blood T cells in healthy people across ages. It was with a sample-barcoded 5' primer and a J-beta primer mix that a second PCR of roughly 6 to 12 cycles was run. TCRdb used MiXCR to reprocess the 5' RACE reads, holding one entry per CDR3 protein. The table has 1.5 million to 2 million distinct CDR3 sequences, 28% seen once. The CDR3 has 13 residues. The V gene lost 3 bases and the J gene lost 6 bases, with 11 bases spanning the gap. Per germline, CDR1 DFQATT and CDR2 SNEGSKA (reference sequence). This clonotype was detected only a few times.

The sequence was collected from a woman aged 25-40 years in good health. The sequencing input was blood. This chain links TRBV20-1 with TRBJ1-4; D ambiguous. CDR3 in DNA: TGCAGTGCTAGTGGGAGGGAGGATGAAAAACTGTTTTTT. This encodes CSASGREDEKLFF.